Listed here are 15 T cell receptor beta chains from one sample, sequenced in a study of CD8 T cells in ankylosing spondylitis. Each CDR3 protein is one row after TCRdb ran MiXCR on the 5' RACE reads. The sample has about 90,000 distinct CDR3 sequences, roughly 27% seen once. Sequencing input: blood, either unsorted or a sorted T cell fraction (not recorded which). Source of these receptors: a male donor with ankylosing spondylitis or in good health (not recorded which).

As regards this clonotype: One end of the junction does not line up with germline, which may come from a read error. The genes are TRBV7-7 and TRBJ2-3, with 9 bases that match TRBD2. The length of the CDR3 is 15 residues. Germline CDR1 is SSHAT and CDR2 is FNYEAQ (reference sequence). The CDR3 loop is CASSSTSGATDTQYF. CDR3 nucleotides: TGTGCTAGCAGCTCGACTAGCGGAGCGACAGATACGCAGTATTTT.

With respect to this clonotype: A read error is possible here, since a much larger clone lies one base away. The chain joins TRBV15 to TRBJ1-1; D is unresolved. The CDR3 totals 15 residues. V lost 6 bases, J lost 3 bases, and 17 bases lay in between. In germline, CDR1 is LNHNV, CDR2 YYDKDF (reference sequence). The CDR3 loop is CATREGRPVHTEAFF. The CDR3 nucleotides read TGTGCCACCAGAGAAGGGCGGCCGGTGCACACTGAAGCTTTCTTT. Full variable domain (rest looked up from reference TRBV15 and TRBJ1-1): DAMVIQNPRYQVTQFGKPVTLSCSQTLNHNVMYWYQQKSSQAPKLLFHYYDKDFNNEADTPDNFQSRRPNTSFCFLDIRSPGLGDTAMYLCATREGRPVHTEAFFGQGTRLTVV.

This clonotype was detected once. The chain couples TRBV5-1 to TRBJ2-3; 7 nucleotides line up with TRBD2. V was clipped by 3 bases and J by 2 bases; unmatched bases: 15. CDR1 and CDR2 (germline): SGHRS, YFSETQ. CDR3 length: 18 residues. CDR3 coding DNA: TGCGCCAGCAGCTGGGGGGGGACTGGGGGACGAGACACAGATACGCAGTATTTT. It yields the protein CASSWGGTGGRDTDTQYF.

A few counts support this clonotype. The gene calls are TRBV7-3 and TRBJ2-1; D remains ambiguous. V shed 1 base and J shed 8 bases, with 6 bases lying between them. CDR1 and CDR2 from the germline V gene are SGHTA and FQGTGA. The CDR3 runs to 12 residues. The CDR3 nucleotides read TGTGCCAGCAGCTTAAAAGCCGATGAGCAGTTCTTC. This encodes CASSLKADEQFF.

This clonotype was observed many times. The rearrangement uses TRBV25-1 and TRBJ1-5; no clear D gene. The CDR3 contains 11 residues. Trimming removed 8 bases from V and 6 bases from J, with 8 bases in between. CDR1 and CDR2 (germline): MGHDK, SYGVNS. The CDR3 loop reads CASGSSQPQHF. The CDR3 DNA is TGTGCCAGCGGTTCTAGTCAGCCCCAGCATTTT.

At least ten counts were recorded for this clonotype. This sequence joins TRBV10-3 and TRBJ2-3, with D possibly matching TRBD2 (6 bases). CDR3 length: 13 residues. V was clipped by 3 bases and J by 7 bases, with 11 bases between them. Per germline, CDR1 ENHRY and CDR2 SYGVKD. The CDR3: CAISEAGPNTQYF. The CDR3 region has the DNA TGTGCCATCAGTGAAGCGGGCCCCAATACGCAGTATTTT.

The genes are TRBV7-2 and TRBJ2-1; weak D call: TRBD2 (5 bases). The length of the CDR3 is 13 residues. Germline-derived CDR1 and CDR2 are SGHTA and FQGNSA. The V end was cut by 3 bases, the J end by 10 bases, with 13 bases between. The CDR3 DNA reads TGTGCCAGCAGCTTCCGGCTCCCGGGGGAGCAGTTCTTC. Translated: CASSFRLPGEQFF.

This clonotype has ten or more counts. The chain is built from TRBV20-1 and TRBJ2-7, with TRBD2 matching 7 bases. CDR3 length: 15 residues. Germline CDR1 is DFQATT and CDR2 is SNEGSKA (reference sequence). Trimming at V came to 3 bases and at J to 5 bases, leaving 13 bases not matched to a gene. Here the CDR3 DNA reads TGCAGTGCTAGTAGCGGGCTAGGGTTTAACAACGAGCAGTACTTC. Amino acid sequence: CSASSGLGFNNEQYF.

In this sample, this clonotype turned up a few times. This sequence joins TRBV15 and TRBJ2-1, with TRBD2 matching over 7 bases. V trimming: 4 bases; J trimming: 8 bases; junction bases outside the gene matches: 8. CDR1 LNHNV and CDR2 YYDKDF come from the germline V gene (reference sequence). The CDR3 is made up of 14 amino acids. The CDR3 coding sequence is TGTGCCACCAGCACCCCATCCCGGGGGGATGAGCAGTTCTTC. Translation gives CATSTPSRGDEQFF. Looking up the rest from reference TRBV15 and TRBJ2-1 gives the full variable domain: DAMVIQNPRYQVTQFGKPVTLSCSQTLNHNVMYWYQQKSSQAPKLLFHYYDKDFNNEADTPDNFQSRRPNTSFCFLDIRSPGLGDTAMYLCATSTPSRGDEQFFGPGTRLTVL.

The chain recombines TRBV12-3 or TRBV12-4 with TRBJ2-1; 8 bases map to TRBD1. V was pared by 6 bases and J by 2 bases, with 0 bases of the junction left unmatched. The CDR3 sequence is 13 residues long. The CDR3 protein is CASRDRAYNEQFF. Written as DNA, the CDR3 is TGTGCCAGCAGGGACAGGGCCTACAATGAGCAGTTCTTC.

At least ten counts were recorded for this clonotype. The chain combines TRBV29-1 with TRBJ2-5; no clear D. Trimming removed 4 bases at V and 5 bases at J, with 8 bases between. Germline-derived CDR1 and CDR2 are SQVTM and ANQGSEA. The CDR3 extends over 11 amino acids. The CDR3, as DNA: TGCAGCGTTGTGGGATGGGAGACCCAGTACTTC. This encodes CSVVGWETQYF.

This clonotype was observed at least ten times. The chain combines TRBV6-1 with TRBJ2-1, with 8 bases identical to TRBD2. CDR1 is MNHNS and CDR2 is SASEGT in the germline V gene. V gave up 10 bases and J gave up 9 bases; unmatched junction bases: 11. CDR3 length: 13 amino acids. Written as DNA, the CDR3 is TGTGCCACCTTCCGCGGGAGGTCTGGTGAGCAGTTCTTC. It yields the protein CATFRGRSGEQFF.

V gene TRBV12-3 or TRBV12-4 combines with J gene TRBJ1-5; D ambiguous. Trimming took off 8 bases at V and 5 bases at J, with 13 bases between the two ends. The CDR3 runs 13 residues. The CDR3 region is CASCPEYDQPQHF. The CDR3 DNA is TGTGCCAGCTGTCCAGAGTACGATCAGCCCCAGCATTTT.

This clonotype was counted once. The rearrangement joins TRBV15 to TRBJ2-1; D might be TRBD1 or TRBD2, each matching 5 bases. Germline assignment: CDR1 LNHNV and CDR2 YYDKDF (reference sequence). This CDR3 is built from 17 residues. V lost 0 bases and J 5 bases, leaving 17 bases between the germline ends. For the CDR3, the DNA is TGTGCCACCAGCAGAGATCAGGGAAGGGGAGCGAACAATGAGCAGTTCTTC. As protein: CATSRDQGRGANNEQFF.

This chain connects TRBV14 to TRBJ2-1; 9 bases are a match to TRBD2. CDR1 and CDR2 (germline): SGHDN, FVKESK. The CDR3 length is 15 residues. J gave up 9 bases and V 4 bases, and 10 bases lay outside the gene matches. The CDR3 sequence: CASSPLGGRASEQFF. CDR3 sequence (DNA): TGTGCCAGCAGCCCGCTAGGCGGGAGGGCCTCTGAGCAGTTCTTC.